Each of the 14 T cell receptor beta chains below was sequenced from the same sample in a study of cytomegalovirus exposure and HLA in healthy donors. Primers included in the PCR were 60 Vbeta and 13 Jbeta primers. Produced via immunoSEQ multiplex PCR; TCRdb's table is partial and in-frame only. The sample has approximately 150,000 clones, around 72% seen once; the top ten hold about 1.6%. What was sequenced was PBMCs. Receptors originate from a woman under 30 in good health and CMV-seronegative.

CDR3 nucleotide sequence: TGTGCCAGCAGCCCGGGGACTAGCGGGACTGCCGGGGAGCTGTTTTTT. It translates to CASSPGTSGTAGELFF. The chain uses TRBV5-4 and TRBJ2-2; 13 bases map to TRBD2. Germline V lookup: CDR1 SGHNT, CDR2 YYREEE (reference sequence). This CDR3 comprises 16 residues. With 4 bases clipped from V and 6 bases from J, the junction kept 6 bases outside the gene matches. The full variable domain, completed using reference TRBV5-4 and TRBJ2-2, is ETGVTQSPTHLIKTRGQQVTLRCSSQSGHNTVSWYQQALGQGPQFIFQYYREEENGRGNFPPRFSGLQFPNYSSELNVNALELDDSALYLCASSPGTSGTAGELFFGEGSRLTVL.

This chain uses TRBV10-3 with TRBJ1-5; 11 bases match TRBD1. The CDR3 is made up of 19 amino acids. V shed 0 bases, J shed 7 bases, and the junction held 14 bases outside the gene matches. Germline V lookup: CDR1 ENHRY, CDR2 SYGVKD. The CDR3 bases are TGTGCCATCAGTGAGTCGGTTATTGGACAGGGGGCAAGAGGCCAGCCCCAGCATTTT. Translating it yields CAISESVIGQGARGQPQHF.

The chain has TRBV30 and TRBJ2-5; 7 positions agree with TRBD1. This CDR3 has 13 residues. Germline loops: CDR1 GTSNPN, CDR2 SVGIG (reference sequence). Losses at the gene ends were 0 bases for V and 5 bases for J; bases not matched to a gene: 3. CDR3 nucleotides: TGTGCCTGGAGTGTACAACAGGGGGAGACCCAGTACTTC. The encoded protein is CAWSVQQGETQYF.

The V call is TRBV6-1, the J call TRBJ2-2; the D gene is possibly TRBD2 (5 bases). The CDR3 is 14 amino acids. Trimming took off 0 bases at V and 4 bases at J, with 6 bases between the two ends. Germline V lookup: CDR1 MNHNS, CDR2 SASEGT. As DNA, the CDR3 is TGTGCCAGCAGTGAAGCGGGAGCCACCGGGGAGCTGTTTTTT. Protein sequence: CASSEAGATGELFF.

The chain joins TRBV11-2 to TRBJ2-1; 7 bases map to TRBD2. The V segment lost 5 bases and the J segment 14 bases; nucleotides outside the gene matches: 24. Germline CDR1 reads SGHAT; CDR2 reads FQNNGV. The CDR3 consists of 17 residues. This CDR3 reads CASSRGGAGALYFREFF. The DNA of the CDR3 is TGTGCCAGCAGCCGAGGAGGGGCGGGAGCTCTTTACTTTCGGGAGTTCTTC.

The CDR3 DNA reads TGTGCCAGCAGCTTGGAAGGGGGTGAGACAGGAAACTACAATGAGCAGTTCTTC. Protein: CASSLEGGETGNYNEQFF. The V call is TRBV5-4, the J call TRBJ2-1, with D possibly matching TRBD1 (6 bases). From germline, CDR1 is SGHNT and CDR2 YYREEE (reference sequence). The CDR3 sequence is 18 residues long. Trimming stripped 0 bases from V and 3 bases from J, with 19 bases between.

This chain links TRBV18 with TRBJ1-2, with D unclear. Germline V gene lookup returns CDR1 KGHSH and CDR2 LQKENI. V was pared by 2 bases and J by 4 bases, with 14 bases between. The CDR3 extends over 15 amino acids. This CDR3 reads CASSPSRQGPYGYTF. The CDR3, as DNA: TGTGCCAGCTCACCATCCAGGCAAGGCCCCTATGGCTACACCTTC.

The chain employs TRBV5-6 and TRBJ2-5; weak D call: TRBD2 (6 bases). This CDR3 contains 14 residues. The ends were cut back, 2 bases at V and 3 bases at J, with 11 bases in the middle. Per the germline V gene, CDR1 is SGHDT and CDR2 is YYEEEE. The DNA for the CDR3 is TGTGCCAGCAGCTTAGGGCGGGGAGAAGAGACCCAGTACTTC. It codes for CASSLGRGEETQYF.

Here the CDR3 reads CASSSAHKGFHHREQETQYF. CDR3 nucleotides: TGCGCCAGCAGCTCCGCGCATAAAGGCTTTCATCACAGAGAGCAAGAGACCCAGTACTTC. The chain employs TRBV5-1 and TRBJ2-5; no reliable D call. Trimming removed 3 bases at V and 2 bases at J, with 29 bases between. There are 20 residues in the CDR3. CDR1 and CDR2 (germline): SGHRS, YFSETQ.

The chain is built from TRBV27 and TRBJ2-1; 10 bases agree with TRBD2. The germline CDR1 and CDR2 sequences are MNHEY and SMNVEV (reference sequence). J was trimmed by 1 base and V by 1 base; bases with no gene match: 4. This CDR3 spans 17 amino acids. For the CDR3, the DNA is TGTGCCAGCAGTTTATATGGGACTAGCGTTTCCTACAATGAGCAGTTCTTC. As protein: CASSLYGTSVSYNEQFF.

The chain carries TRBV28 and TRBJ2-3; 10 bases are shared with TRBD2. With 7 bases clipped from V and 11 bases from J, the junction kept 12 bases outside the gene matches. Germline V gene data show CDR1 as MDHEN and CDR2 as SYDVKM. CDR3 size: 14 residues. This CDR3 reads CASIASGRGLVQYF. The CDR3 region has the DNA TGTGCCAGCATCGCAAGCGGGAGGGGACTTGTGCAGTATTTT.

The rearrangement uses TRBV19 and TRBJ1-4; TRBD1 agrees at 7 bases. The CDR3 is made up of 14 amino acids. Germline V gene sequence: CDR1 LNHDA, CDR2 SQIVND (reference sequence). The V and J ends lost 6 bases and 5 bases, in that order; junction bases with no gene match: 6. The CDR3 region has the DNA TGTGCCAGTAGCTTGGGACAGATCAATGAAAAACTGTTTTTT. This encodes CASSLGQINEKLFF.

This chain uses TRBV27 with TRBJ1-2; no definite D call. The germline V and J ends were trimmed by 5 bases and 8 bases, with 18 bases remaining between them. Looked up from germline, CDR1 is MNHEY and CDR2 is SMNVEV (reference sequence). CDR3 length equals 14 residues. The CDR3 sequence: CASSPGLTLSGYTF. CDR3 in DNA: TGTGCCAGCAGTCCTGGTTTGACTCTATCCGGCTACACCTTC.

The chain couples TRBV14 to TRBJ1-3; no reliable D call. The CDR3 runs to 17 residues. Trimming removed 1 base at V and 4 bases at J, with 17 bases between. Germline-derived CDR1 and CDR2 are SGHDN and FVKESK. The chain's CDR3 is CASSQVYPSVTGNTIYF. In DNA, the CDR3 is TGTGCCAGCAGCCAAGTTTATCCCTCGGTAACCGGAAACACCATATATTTT. The complete variable domain, with remaining parts taken from reference TRBV14 and TRBJ1-3, reads EAGVTQFPSHSVIEKGQTVTLRCDPISGHDNLYWYRRVMGKEIKFLLHFVKESKQDESGMPNNRFLAERTGGTYSTLKVQPAELEDSGVYFCASSQVYPSVTGNTIYFGEGSWLTVV.